A selection of T cell receptor beta chains follows, all from one sample in a study of T cells after yellow fever vaccination. TCRdb re-analysed the 5' RACE reads in MiXCR, keeping a single row per CDR3 protein. The data contain around 310,000 distinct CDR3 sequences, 7.5% to 9% of them singletons. Sample: PBMCs, taken on the day of the first yellow fever vaccination. These receptors came from a man between 18 and 29 years old who received the YFV17D yellow fever vaccine. CDR3s include the opening cysteine and the closing phenylalanine or tryptophan. The D gene is left open where the match is weak. Rows may omit the clone size; those that give it use once, few, many or a size class.

V,D,size,J,DNA,CDR3
TRBV7-2,TRBD1,many,TRBJ1-4,TGTGCCAGCAGCTTATTTGGACAGGGTGAAAAACTGTTTTTT,CASSLFGQGEKLFF
TRBV6-5,-,-,TRBJ2-5,TGTGCCAGCCGTTTGGGGACGGGGCTTTCAGAGACCCAGTACTTC,CASRLGTGLSETQYF
TRBV4-1,-,few,TRBJ1-2,TGCGCCAGCAGCCAAGATAACAGGTTCGCTAACTATGGCTACACCTTC,CASSQDNRFANYGYTF
TRBV28,TRBD1,many,TRBJ2-7,TGTGCCAGCAGTACCGGGACAGGGCGGTACTTC,CASSTGTGRYF
TRBV5-1,TRBD1,few,TRBJ2-5,TGCGCCAGCAGCCAGCAGGGGGTCGAGACCCAGTACTTC,CASSQQGVETQYF
TRBV7-9,-,-,TRBJ2-2,TGTGCCAGCACCCTACCTCAGCACACCGGGGAGCTGTTTTTT,CASTLPQHTGELFF
TRBV9,-,few,TRBJ1-1,TGTGCCAGCAGCGGCAGTCCACAGGGCGGCGGAGAAGCTTTCTTT,CASSGSPQGGGEAFF
TRBV4-3,TRBD2,few,TRBJ2-5,TGCGCCAGCAGCCAAAAAAGGGGGGTAGCGGGGGAACAAGAGACCCAGTACTTC,CASSQKRGVAGEQETQYF
TRBV7-2,-,-,TRBJ2-5,TGTGCCAGCAGCTTAGTCTCTTCCGAGACCCAGTACTTC,CASSLVSSETQYF
TRBV9,TRBD1,few,TRBJ2-1,TGTGCCAGCAGCGCCAAAAGTGGGTGGGACAGGGGTGTTGATGAGCAGTTCTTC,CASSAKSGWDRGVDEQFF
TRBV5-1,-,-,TRBJ1-2,TGCGCCAGCAGCTTGGGAGGAGGCGACTATGGCTACACCTTC,CASSLGGGDYGYTF
TRBV19,TRBD1,few,TRBJ2-3,TGTGCCAGTAGAATGACCGGGACAGTAACGAATACGCAGTATTTT,CASRMTGTVTNTQYF
TRBV10-3,TRBD1,few,TRBJ2-2,TGTGCCATCAGGGACCCATGGCAGGGGGCCCCGGCCGGGGAGCTGTTTTTT,CAIRDPWQGAPAGELFF
TRBV4-2,-,few,TRBJ2-3,TGTGCCAGCAGCCAAGATGCCAGTGTGGCAGATACGCAGTATTTT,CASSQDASVADTQYF
TRBV6-1,TRBD1,few,TRBJ1-5,TGTGCCAGCAGTAAGCGCCGGGACAGGGGAAATCAGCCCCAGCATTTT,CASSKRRDRGNQPQHF
TRBV5-6,TRBD1,few,TRBJ2-1,TGTGCCAGCGCAACCGGGACAGCCGTCTACAATGAGCAGTTCTTC,CASATGTAVYNEQFF
TRBV11-2,-,few,TRBJ1-5,TGTGCCAGCAGCTTAGGATACCCGGGGAATCAGCCCCAGCATTTT,CASSLGYPGNQPQHF
TRBV5-8,-,few,TRBJ2-3,TGTGCCAGCAGCTTGGGGGGGGCAATAGATACGCAGTATTTT,CASSLGGAIDTQYF
TRBV30,TRBD1,many,TRBJ2-2,TGTGCCTGGAGTGTAATTGGACAGGGCAACACCGGGGAGCTGTTTTTT,CAWSVIGQGNTGELFF